This is a list of T cell receptor beta chains from one sample in a study of Ad26.COV2.S vaccination and SARS-CoV-2 variants. Measured with immunoSEQ multiplex PCR; TCRdb has only the in-frame clones, and not every one. The sample includes 400,000 to 450,000 clones, about 93% seen only once; the top ten take 9.5% to 15%. Sample: peripheral blood, taken in a trial of Ad26.COV2.S vaccine versus placebo. The receptor source for this set is a person aged 18-60 years who received the Ad26.COV2.S COVID-19 vaccine or a placebo. CDR3s leave out the opening cysteine and the closing phenylalanine or tryptophan. The order of the fields is clone size, J gene, D gene, V gene, CDR3 protein. D genes are given only for firm matches. Expanded clones get a size class; other rows say once, few or many, or leave the size out.

clone size: -
J gene: TRBJ2-3
D gene: TRBD2
V gene: TRBV7-9
CDR3 protein: ASSYTLAGDTQY

clone size: few
J gene: TRBJ2-7
D gene: TRBD2
V gene: TRBV5-1
CDR3 protein: ASRLAGGSSYEQY

clone size: -
J gene: TRBJ2-7
D gene: -
V gene: TRBV7-2
CDR3 protein: ASSLGGVKAQY

clone size: -
J gene: TRBJ2-1
D gene: -
V gene: TRBV24-1
CDR3 protein: ATSISTNNEQF

clone size: -
J gene: TRBJ2-3
D gene: -
V gene: TRBV5-1
CDR3 protein: ASSLVGADTQY

clone size: -
J gene: TRBJ2-3
D gene: TRBD2
V gene: TRBV5-1
CDR3 protein: ASRQTSGLSSTDTQY

clone size: once
J gene: TRBJ1-3
D gene: TRBD1
V gene: TRBV4-1
CDR3 protein: ASRSPGQKDTIY

clone size: -
J gene: TRBJ1-2
D gene: TRBD1
V gene: TRBV28
CDR3 protein: ASSGAGTGVYT

clone size: -
J gene: TRBJ2-3
D gene: -
V gene: TRBV18
CDR3 protein: ASSPRGGPTDTQY

clone size: -
J gene: TRBJ2-7
D gene: -
V gene: TRBV2
CDR3 protein: ASSEETAVDEQY

clone size: -
J gene: TRBJ2-1
D gene: -
V gene: TRBV7-9
CDR3 protein: ASSFFISYNEQF

clone size: -
J gene: TRBJ1-1
D gene: -
V gene: TRBV19
CDR3 protein: ASTQLGEDTEAF

clone size: -
J gene: TRBJ2-7
D gene: -
V gene: TRBV30
CDR3 protein: AWRAGPGYSYEQY

clone size: -
J gene: TRBJ2-1
D gene: TRBD2
V gene: TRBV27
CDR3 protein: ASSPAGVYNEQF

clone size: -
J gene: TRBJ2-1
D gene: TRBD1
V gene: TRBV7-9
CDR3 protein: ASSLWDRAGNEQF